This TCR beta chain was retrieved from a study of blood T cell repertoires in COVID-19. Study-level background: The United States, Italy and Spain provided the acute and convalescent COVID-19 samples.

Source study methods: By means of reference gene primer amplification, nucleated cell counts were estimated. Method: immunoSEQ multiplex PCR; TCRdb's copy keeps in-frame clones and lacks some. V and J calls and clone size follow that table, whereas D and trimming were derived from the DNA. Of a few hundred thousand clones in the sample, approximately 85% were seen once. Germline V lookup: CDR1 SGDLS, CDR2 YYNGEE. Losses at the gene ends were 0 bases for V and 4 bases for J; bases not matched to a gene: 8. This CDR3 is 16 amino acids long. The chain combines TRBV9 with TRBJ2-5; 8 nucleotides align to TRBD2. Specimen: peripheral blood. This TCR came from a man younger than 35 with active or convalescent COVID-19. The CDR3 protein is CASSVGLAGWLETQYF. DNA for the CDR3: TGTGCCAGCAGCGTAGGTTTAGCGGGGTGGTTAGAGACCCAGTACTTC.